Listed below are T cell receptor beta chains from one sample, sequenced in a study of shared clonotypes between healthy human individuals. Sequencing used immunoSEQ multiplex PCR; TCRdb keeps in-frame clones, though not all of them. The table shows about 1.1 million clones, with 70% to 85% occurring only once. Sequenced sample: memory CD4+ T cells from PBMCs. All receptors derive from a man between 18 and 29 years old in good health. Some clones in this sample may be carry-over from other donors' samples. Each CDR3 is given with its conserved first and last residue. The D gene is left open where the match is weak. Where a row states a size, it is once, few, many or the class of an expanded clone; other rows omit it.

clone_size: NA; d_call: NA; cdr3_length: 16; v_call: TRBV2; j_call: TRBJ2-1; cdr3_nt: TGTGCCAGCAGTGAGACTTTTTCGAGCTCCTACAATGAGCAGTTCTTC; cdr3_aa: CASSETFSSSYNEQFF
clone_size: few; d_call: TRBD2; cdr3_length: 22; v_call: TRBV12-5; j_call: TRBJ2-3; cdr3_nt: TGTGCTAGTGGTTTCACCTCAGCAATTCGTCTACGGGAGGTCTATGACACAGATACGCAGTATTTT; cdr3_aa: CASGFTSAIRLREVYDTDTQYF
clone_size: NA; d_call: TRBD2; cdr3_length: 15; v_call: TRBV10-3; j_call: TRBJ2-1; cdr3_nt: TGTGCCATCGGGGCGAGCGGGAGGGCGGTCGATGAGCAGTTCTTC; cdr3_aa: CAIGASGRAVDEQFF
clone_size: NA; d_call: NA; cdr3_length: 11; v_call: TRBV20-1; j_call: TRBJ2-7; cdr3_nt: TGCAGTGCTAGTGGCCAGCACGAGCAGTACTTC; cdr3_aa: CSASGQHEQYF
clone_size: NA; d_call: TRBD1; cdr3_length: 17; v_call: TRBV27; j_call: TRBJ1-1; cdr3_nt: TGTGCCAGCAGTTTATCGCCCGAGCTGACAGGGGGCTCTGAAGCTTTCTTT; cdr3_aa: CASSLSPELTGGSEAFF
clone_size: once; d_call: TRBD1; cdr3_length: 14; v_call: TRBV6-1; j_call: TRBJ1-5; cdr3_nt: TGTGCCAGCCAACCCGTAAAGGGGGCTCAGCCCCAGCATTTT; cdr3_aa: CASQPVKGAQPQHF
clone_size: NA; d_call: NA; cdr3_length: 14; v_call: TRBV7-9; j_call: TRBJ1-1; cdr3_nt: TGTGCCAGCAGTCGAGGTACAGGGAACACTGAAGCTTTCTTT; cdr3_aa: CASSRGTGNTEAFF
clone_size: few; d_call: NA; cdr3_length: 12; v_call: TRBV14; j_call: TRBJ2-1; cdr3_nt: TGTGCCAGCAGCCAAGAATCCAATGAGCAGTTCTTC; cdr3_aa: CASSQESNEQFF
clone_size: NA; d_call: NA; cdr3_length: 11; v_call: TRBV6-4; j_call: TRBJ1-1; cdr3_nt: TGTGCCAGCAGGGCGGCAAATGAAGCTTTCTTT; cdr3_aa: CASRAANEAFF
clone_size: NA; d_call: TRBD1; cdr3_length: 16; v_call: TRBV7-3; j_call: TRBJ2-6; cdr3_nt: TGTGCCAGCAGCTCGGGACAGGGGTATGGGGCCAACGTCCTGACTTTC; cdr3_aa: CASSSGQGYGANVLTF
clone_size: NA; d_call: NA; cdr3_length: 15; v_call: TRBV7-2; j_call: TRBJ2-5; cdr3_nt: TGTGCCAGCAGCTTAGTAAGGGGCGGGCAAGAGACCCAGTACTTC; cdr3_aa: CASSLVRGGQETQYF
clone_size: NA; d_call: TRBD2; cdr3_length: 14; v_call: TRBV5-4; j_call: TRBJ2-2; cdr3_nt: TGTGCCAGCGGAGGACTAGGGAACACCGGGGAGCTGTTTTTT; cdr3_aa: CASGGLGNTGELFF
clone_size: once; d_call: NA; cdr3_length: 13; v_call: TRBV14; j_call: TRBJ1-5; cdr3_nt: TGTGCCAGCAGCTGGGGTAGCAATCAGCCCCAGCATTTT; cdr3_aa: CASSWGSNQPQHF
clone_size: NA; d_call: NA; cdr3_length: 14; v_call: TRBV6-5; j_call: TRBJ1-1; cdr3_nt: TGTGCCAGCAGTTACGATCCGCTGTACACTGAAGCTTTCTTT; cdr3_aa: CASSYDPLYTEAFF
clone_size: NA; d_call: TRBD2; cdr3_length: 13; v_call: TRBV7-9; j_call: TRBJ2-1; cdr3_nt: TGTGCCAGCAGCACGGGAGGGCCCAGGGAGCAGTTCTTC; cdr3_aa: CASSTGGPREQFF
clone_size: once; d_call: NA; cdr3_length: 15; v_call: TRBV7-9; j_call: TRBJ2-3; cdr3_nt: TGTGCCAGCAGCTTAGGAGTGAGCTCCACAGATACGCAGTATTTT; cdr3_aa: CASSLGVSSTDTQYF
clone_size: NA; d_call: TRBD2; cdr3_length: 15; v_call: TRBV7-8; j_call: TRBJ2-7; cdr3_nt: TGTGCCAGCAGCTTAATACTAGCGGGAGTACGGGAGCAGTACTTC; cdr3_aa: CASSLILAGVREQYF
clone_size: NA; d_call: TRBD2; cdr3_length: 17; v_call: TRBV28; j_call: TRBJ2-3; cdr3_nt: TGTGCCAGCAGTTTTGGGAGCGGGAGTCTCCGGGTCGATACGCAGTATTTT; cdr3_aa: CASSFGSGSLRVDTQYF
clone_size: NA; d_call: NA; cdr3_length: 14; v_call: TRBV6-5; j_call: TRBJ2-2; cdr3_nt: TGTGCCTGCCAGGCTCAGTCGAACACCGGGGAGCTGTTTTTT; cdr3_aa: CACQAQSNTGELFF
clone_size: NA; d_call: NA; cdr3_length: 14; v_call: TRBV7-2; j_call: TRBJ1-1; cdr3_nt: TGTGCCAGCAGCTTAAGAGGACAGAACACTGAAGCTTTCTTT; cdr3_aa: CASSLRGQNTEAFF
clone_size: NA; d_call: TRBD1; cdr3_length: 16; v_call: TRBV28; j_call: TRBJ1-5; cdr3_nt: TGTGCCAGCAGTTTGACAGGGGATTATAGCAATCAGCCCCAGCATTTT; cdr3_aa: CASSLTGDYSNQPQHF
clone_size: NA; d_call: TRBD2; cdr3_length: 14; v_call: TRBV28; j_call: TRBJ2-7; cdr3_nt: TGTGCCAGCAAAGGGACTAGCGGATCTTACGAGCAGTACTTC; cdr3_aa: CASKGTSGSYEQYF
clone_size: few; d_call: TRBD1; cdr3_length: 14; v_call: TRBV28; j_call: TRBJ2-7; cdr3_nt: TGTGCCAGCAGTTCAGGACAGGCCGGGAACGAGCAGTACTTC; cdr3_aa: CASSSGQAGNEQYF
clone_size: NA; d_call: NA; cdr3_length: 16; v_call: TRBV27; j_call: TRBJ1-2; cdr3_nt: TGTGCCAGCCGTCCTCCGGCGCCCGACGGCAGCTATGGCTACACCTTC; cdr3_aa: CASRPPAPDGSYGYTF
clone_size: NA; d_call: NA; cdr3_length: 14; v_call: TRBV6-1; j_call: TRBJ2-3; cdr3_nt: TGTGCCAGTGGATCAGCGGGTGTCACAGATACGCAGTATTTT; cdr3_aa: CASGSAGVTDTQYF
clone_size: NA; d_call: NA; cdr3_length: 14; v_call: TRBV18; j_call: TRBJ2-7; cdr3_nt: TGTGCCAGCTCGCGGAGTAGTGGGGGCTACGAGCAGTACTTC; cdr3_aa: CASSRSSGGYEQYF
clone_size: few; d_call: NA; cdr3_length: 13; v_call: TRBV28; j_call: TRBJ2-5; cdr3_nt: TGTGCCAGCCGACGGACAGCTCAAGAGACCCAGTACTTC; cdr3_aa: CASRRTAQETQYF
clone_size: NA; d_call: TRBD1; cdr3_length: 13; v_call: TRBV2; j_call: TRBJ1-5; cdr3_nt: TGTGCCAGCATGGGACAGCTTCATCAGCCCCAGCATTTT; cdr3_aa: CASMGQLHQPQHF
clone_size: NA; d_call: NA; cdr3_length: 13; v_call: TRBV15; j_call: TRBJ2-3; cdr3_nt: TGTGCCACTCGGGAAGGGAGTACAGATACGCAGTATTTT; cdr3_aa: CATREGSTDTQYF
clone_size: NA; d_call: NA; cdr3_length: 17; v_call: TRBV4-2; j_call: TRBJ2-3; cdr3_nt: TGTGCCAGCAGCCAAGATTTTTCGGCTAGTAATGTAGATACGCAGTATTTT; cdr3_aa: CASSQDFSASNVDTQYF
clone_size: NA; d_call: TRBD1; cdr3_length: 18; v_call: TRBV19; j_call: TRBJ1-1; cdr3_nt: TGTGCCAGTAGTCCAATGCCGGGACAGGGACCTCCGAGCACTGAAGCTTTCTTT; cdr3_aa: CASSPMPGQGPPSTEAFF
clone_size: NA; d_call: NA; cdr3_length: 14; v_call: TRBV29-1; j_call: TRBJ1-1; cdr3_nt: TGCAGCGTTGAGGCATCGGGGCAAGGGGTTCGAGCTTTCTTT; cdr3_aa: CSVEASGQGVRAFF
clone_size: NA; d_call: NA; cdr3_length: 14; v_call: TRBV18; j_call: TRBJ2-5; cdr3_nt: TGTGCCAGCTCACCCCCCCTGGCTACAGAGACCCAGTACTTC; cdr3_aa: CASSPPLATETQYF
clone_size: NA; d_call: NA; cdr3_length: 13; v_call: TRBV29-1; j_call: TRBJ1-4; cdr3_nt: TGCAGCGTTGGGGCAGGGCCTAATGAAAAACTGTTTTTT; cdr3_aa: CSVGAGPNEKLFF
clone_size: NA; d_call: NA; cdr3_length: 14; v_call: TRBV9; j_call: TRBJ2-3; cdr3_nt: TGTGCCAGCAGCGTAGTTGTGACTGCAGATACGCAGTATTTT; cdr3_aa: CASSVVVTADTQYF
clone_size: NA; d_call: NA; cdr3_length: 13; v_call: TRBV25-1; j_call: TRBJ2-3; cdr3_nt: TGTGCCAGCTCGACGGTTGCAGCAGATACGCAGTATTTT; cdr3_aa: CASSTVAADTQYF
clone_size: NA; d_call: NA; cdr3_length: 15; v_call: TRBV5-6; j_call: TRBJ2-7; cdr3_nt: TGTGCCAGCAGCTTGGCCGTATTAGACTCCTACGAGCAGTACTTC; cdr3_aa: CASSLAVLDSYEQYF
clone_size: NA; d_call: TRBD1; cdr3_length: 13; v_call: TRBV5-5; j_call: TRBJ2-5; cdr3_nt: TGTGCCAGCAGCGGGGGACAGGGTGAGACCCAGTACTTC; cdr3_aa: CASSGGQGETQYF
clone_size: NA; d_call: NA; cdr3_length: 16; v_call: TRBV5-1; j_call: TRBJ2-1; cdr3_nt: TGCGCCAGCAGCTTGGCTCGGCTAGACCTGAGCGATGAGCAGTTCTTC; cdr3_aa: CASSLARLDLSDEQFF
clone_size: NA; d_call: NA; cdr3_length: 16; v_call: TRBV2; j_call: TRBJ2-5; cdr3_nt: TGTGCCAGCAGTGAATCGGGTAGGGGCCGACAAGAGACCCAGTACTTC; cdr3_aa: CASSESGRGRQETQYF
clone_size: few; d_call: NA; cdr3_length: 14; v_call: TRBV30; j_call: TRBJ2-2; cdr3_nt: TGTGCCTGGACGGGGACCCCAAACACCGGGGAGCTGTTTTTT; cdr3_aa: CAWTGTPNTGELFF
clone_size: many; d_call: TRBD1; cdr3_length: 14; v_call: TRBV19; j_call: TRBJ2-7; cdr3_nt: TGTGCCAGTAGTGTACAGGGGGCTTTGTACGAGCAGTACTTC; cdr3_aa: CASSVQGALYEQYF
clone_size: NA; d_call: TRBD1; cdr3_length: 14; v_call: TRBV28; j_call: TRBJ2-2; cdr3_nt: TGTGCCAGCGGAATCGTACAGGGGGCCGGGGAGCTGTTTTTT; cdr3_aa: CASGIVQGAGELFF
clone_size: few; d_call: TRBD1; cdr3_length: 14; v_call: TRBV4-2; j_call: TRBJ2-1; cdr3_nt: TGTGCCAGCAGCCCGGGACAGGGGGCGTATGAGCAGTTCTTC; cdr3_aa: CASSPGQGAYEQFF
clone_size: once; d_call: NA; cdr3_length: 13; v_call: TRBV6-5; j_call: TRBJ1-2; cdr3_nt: TGTGCCAGCAGCCCACAGGCGCCCTATGGCTACACCTTC; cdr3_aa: CASSPQAPYGYTF